This TCR beta chain is drawn from a study of blood T cell repertoires in COVID-19. Across the whole study: PBMCs, B-cell-depleted T cells, or T cells provided the cDNA or gDNA that made up the material.

Germline-derived CDR1 and CDR2 are MDHEN and SYDVKM. CDR3 length: 17 residues. Germline trimming cut 3 bases from V and 3 bases from J; bases unmatched to any gene: 10. Authors' analysis steps: Nucleated cell number was recorded as an estimate derived from reference gene primer amplification. Generated by immunoSEQ multiplex PCR, the TCRdb table keeps only in-frame clones and is missing some. V, J and clone size are those of that table, while D and trimming were read from the DNA. The sample includes approximately 140,000 clones, roughly 85% of them seen just once. The receptor's source is a man aged 70 or older with acute or convalescent COVID-19. V gene TRBV28 combines with J gene TRBJ2-2; 7 bases are shared with TRBD2. Input material: peripheral blood. This chain's CDR3 is CASSLFGASGDTGELFF. CDR3 in DNA: TGTGCCAGCAGTTTGTTCGGGGCTAGCGGAGACACCGGGGAGCTGTTTTTT.